The 30 T cell receptor beta chains given below trace back to one sample, sequenced in a study of cytomegalovirus exposure and HLA in healthy donors. Primers included in the PCR were 60 Vbeta and 13 Jbeta primers. Assay used: immunoSEQ multiplex PCR; TCRdb lists only in-frame clones, some missing. Here the sample spans roughly 200,000 clones, roughly 85% being singletons. The sequenced material came from PBMCs. The receptor set was obtained from a woman aged 50 to 65 in good health and CMV-seronegative.

The chain employs TRBV5-1 and TRBJ2-3, with D maybe TRBD2 (6 bases). Per the germline V gene, CDR1 is SGHRS and CDR2 is YFSETQ. V lost 2 bases, J lost 2 bases, and 9 bases lay in between. The CDR3 contains 14 residues. CDR3 sequence: CASSFRTNTDTQYF. The DNA for the CDR3 is TGCGCCAGCAGCTTCCGGACTAACACAGATACGCAGTATTTT. The variable domain in full, with the rest retrieved from reference TRBV5-1 and TRBJ2-3, is KAGVTQTPRYLIKTRGQQVTLSCSPISGHRSVSWYQQTPGQGLQFLFEYFSETQRNKGNFPGRFSGRQFSNSRSEMNVSTLELGDSALYLCASSFRTNTDTQYFGPGTRLTVL.

The chain carries TRBV6-1 and TRBJ1-3; D is perhaps TRBD1 (6 bases). The CDR3 totals 15 residues. Trimming took off 1 base at V and 0 bases at J, with 7 bases between the two ends. The germline V gene encodes CDR1 MNHNS and CDR2 SASEGT. The CDR3 nucleotides read TGTGCCAGCAGTGAAGGGACAGCCTCTGGAAACACCATATATTTT. Its protein product is CASSEGTASGNTIYF.

The genes are TRBV4-3 and TRBJ2-1; 9 bases line up with TRBD1. CDR1 is LGHNA, CDR2 YSLEER, per germline. The CDR3 contains 14 residues. V gave up 8 bases and J gave up 4 bases; unmatched junction bases: 6. CDR3 residues: CASSDRGAYNEQFF. DNA of the CDR3: TGCGCCAGCTCGGACAGGGGCGCTTACAATGAGCAGTTCTTC.

The V call is TRBV30, the J call TRBJ1-2; D not certain. CDR1 is GTSNPN and CDR2 is SVGIG in the germline V gene (reference sequence). The CDR3 runs 13 residues. Trimming stripped 2 bases from V and 9 bases from J, with 16 bases between. CDR3 nucleotide sequence: TGTGCCTGGAGTACCCCCCGGGGAGGGAGCTACACCTTC. Translation gives CAWSTPRGGSYTF.

The J gene is TRBJ1-5, the V gene TRBV6-5; D is unresolved. Per germline, CDR1 MNHEY and CDR2 SVGAGI. V was trimmed by 2 bases and J by 4 bases, leaving 9 bases between them. The CDR3 has 14 residues. The CDR3 nucleotides are TGTGCCAGCAGTTACGGAGGAGCTAATCAGCCCCAGCATTTT. This sequence encodes CASSYGGANQPQHF.

Notes on this clone: Other DNA sequences of this sample code for an identical CDR3. This chain uses TRBV5-1 with TRBJ2-3; the D gene is possibly TRBD1 (5 bases). This CDR3 is built from 14 residues. Trimming removed 0 bases from V and 6 bases from J, with 11 bases in between. The germline CDR1 and CDR2 sequences are SGHRS and YFSETQ. This CDR3 is CASSLVAGSDTQYF. The CDR3, as DNA: TGCGCCAGCAGCTTGGTAGCAGGGTCCGATACGCAGTATTTT.

This chain's CDR3 is CASSFARTYTDTQYF. DNA of the CDR3: TGTGCCAGCAGCTTCGCCCGGACATACACAGATACGCAGTATTTT. The chain couples TRBV13 to TRBJ2-3, with a possible D match to TRBD1 (5 bases). The length of the CDR3 is 15 residues. Germline V lookup: CDR1 PRHDT, CDR2 FYEKMQ (reference sequence). Trimming took 3 bases from V and 2 from J, leaving 12 bases between them.

V is TRBV6-5 and J is TRBJ2-4; TRBD2 might be the D (6 bases). CDR1 and CDR2 from the germline V gene are MNHEY and SVGAGI. The CDR3 runs to 13 residues. V was trimmed by 6 bases and J by 7 bases, leaving 13 bases between them. CDR3 bases: TGTGCCAGCAGCCCCTCCGGGAGTAACATTCAGTACTTC. Translated: CASSPSGSNIQYF.

The chain is built from TRBV14 and TRBJ1-1; TRBD1 aligns across 7 bases. V gave up 0 bases and J gave up 0 bases; unmatched junction bases: 4. Per germline, CDR1 SGHDN and CDR2 FVKESK. CDR3 length equals 16 residues. CDR3 DNA: TGTGCCAGCAGCCAAGACCAGGGACAGCTGAACACTGAAGCTTTCTTT. It codes for CASSQDQGQLNTEAFF.

V and J are TRBV6-1 and TRBJ2-1; 7 bases line up with TRBD1. Unmatched junction bases numbered 16, after V lost 8 bases and J lost 12 bases. The germline CDR1 and CDR2 sequences are MNHNS and SASEGT. The CDR3 sequence is 14 residues long. The chain's CDR3 is CASYRQGNREGQFF. The CDR3 DNA sequence: TGTGCCAGCTATAGACAGGGTAATAGGGAAGGGCAGTTCTTC.

The chain has TRBV19 and TRBJ2-2; 8 nucleotides match TRBD2. CDR3 size: 14 residues. Germline CDR1 reads LNHDA; CDR2 reads SQIVND (reference sequence). V was clipped by 8 bases and J by 5 bases; unmatched bases: 7. CDR3 nucleotide sequence: TGTGCCAGTTTTCAACGGGGGGGGACCGGGGAGCTGTTTTTT. Its translation is CASFQRGGTGELFF.

The genes are TRBV5-1 and TRBJ2-5, with 7 bases that match TRBD1. Germline loops: CDR1 SGHRS, CDR2 YFSETQ. The CDR3 consists of 13 residues. V was pared by 4 bases and J by 4 bases, with 4 bases of the junction left unmatched. The CDR3 coding sequence is TGCGCCAGCAGCCCAAGACAGGGAGAGACCCAGTACTTC. Protein: CASSPRQGETQYF.

Here the CDR3 DNA reads TGTGCCAGCAGCTTGCAAGGGCGGGACTATGGCTACACCTTC. Translating it yields CASSLQGRDYGYTF. The rearrangement uses TRBV5-6 and TRBJ1-2; D not certain. Germline V CDR1 and CDR2: SGHDT, YYEEEE. The ends were cut back, 1 base at V and 3 bases at J, with 10 bases in the middle. CDR3 length: 14 residues. Full variable domain (missing parts from reference TRBV5-6 and TRBJ1-2): DAGVTQSPTHLIKTRGQQVTLRCSPKSGHDTVSWYQQALGQGPQFIFQYYEEEERQRGNFPDRFSGHQFPNYSSELNVNALLLGDSALYLCASSLQGRDYGYTFGSGTRLTVV.

This chain joins TRBV4-1 and TRBJ2-7; TRBD2 matches at 7 bases. Germline trimming cut 3 bases from V and 4 bases from J; bases unmatched to any gene: 9. Germline V CDR1 and CDR2: MGHRA, YSYEKL. The CDR3 consists of 15 residues. This CDR3 is CASSHRLAAGYEQYF. DNA for the CDR3: TGCGCCAGCAGCCACAGACTAGCAGCGGGGTACGAGCAGTACTTC.

V usage is TRBV2 and J usage is TRBJ2-7; weak D call: TRBD1 (6 bases). Germline V gene data show CDR1 as SNHLY and CDR2 as FYNNEI. The ends were cut back, 6 bases at V and 6 bases at J, with 15 bases in the middle. This CDR3 is 13 amino acids long. As DNA, the CDR3 is TGTGCCAGCAGCAAAGACAGGTACGGCGAGCAGTACTTC. The encoded protein is CASSKDRYGEQYF.

The table lists this clone with a count of one. This chain uses TRBV6-1 with TRBJ2-7; 9 positions agree with TRBD2. CDR3 length: 17 amino acids. J lost 4 bases, V lost 4 bases, and 14 bases had no gene match. Germline V gives CDR1 MNHNS, CDR2 SASEGT. CDR3 residues: CASSGRDLAGETYEQYF. As DNA, the CDR3 is TGTGCCAGCAGTGGTCGGGACTTAGCGGGAGAGACTTACGAGCAGTACTTC.

The chain employs TRBV29-1 and TRBJ2-2; TRBD2 aligns across 11 bases. The CDR3 runs to 15 residues. Losses at the gene ends were 6 bases for V and 5 bases for J; bases not matched to a gene: 8. Germline V gene data show CDR1 as SQVTM and CDR2 as ANQGSEA. The CDR3 sequence: CSVSKTSGKTGELFF. CDR3 DNA sequence: TGCAGCGTCTCAAAGACTAGCGGGAAAACCGGGGAGCTGTTTTTT.

The chain joins TRBV10-3 to TRBJ2-5; 12 bases are shared with TRBD1. Trimming removed 11 bases from V and 5 bases from J; junction bases left unmatched: 9. This CDR3 has 14 residues. Germline V gene sequence: CDR1 ENHRY, CDR2 SYGVKD. The CDR3 DNA sequence: TGTGCCTCCGCCGGGACAGGGGGCCGGGAGACCCAGTACTTC. Residues: CASAGTGGRETQYF.

The genes are TRBV20-1 and TRBJ2-3, with a weak D call TRBD2 (5 bases). V was pared by 5 bases and J by 7 bases, with 10 bases between. The CDR3 spans 11 residues. CDR1 is DFQATT and CDR2 is SNEGSKA in the germline V gene (reference sequence). The chain's CDR3 is CSALSGHTQYF. The CDR3 DNA sequence: TGCAGTGCTCTCAGCGGTCATACGCAGTATTTT.

V gene TRBV15 combines with J gene TRBJ2-3; 8 bases agree with TRBD2. Germline values: CDR1 LNHNV, CDR2 YYDKDF (reference sequence). Trimming removed 5 bases from V and 3 bases from J; junction bases left unmatched: 4. This CDR3 comprises 14 residues. CDR3 region: CATSLSGRTDTQYF. The CDR3 DNA is TGTGCCACCAGCCTAAGCGGGAGAACAGATACGCAGTATTTT. The whole variable domain, remainder taken from reference TRBV15 and TRBJ2-3, is DAMVIQNPRYQVTQFGKPVTLSCSQTLNHNVMYWYQQKSSQAPKLLFHYYDKDFNNEADTPDNFQSRRPNTSFCFLDIRSPGLGDTAMYLCATSLSGRTDTQYFGPGTRLTVL.

The V call is TRBV25-1, the J call TRBJ2-2, with 9 bases fitting TRBD2. The germline V gene encodes CDR1 MGHDK and CDR2 SYGVNS. Trimming removed 3 bases from V and 1 base from J; junction bases left unmatched: 9. The CDR3 is 18 amino acids. The CDR3 protein is CASSDSISGRMNTGELFF. The CDR3, as DNA: TGTGCCAGCAGTGATAGTATAAGCGGGAGGATGAACACCGGGGAGCTGTTTTTT. Full variable domain (outside the CDR3, taken from reference TRBV25-1 and TRBJ2-2): EADIYQTPRYLVIGTGKKITLECSQTMGHDKMYWYQQDPGMELHLIHYSYGVNSTEKGDLSSESTVSRIRTEHFPLTLESARPSHTSQYLCASSDSISGRMNTGELFFGEGSRLTVL.

The chain combines TRBV25-1 with TRBJ2-7, with D perhaps TRBD2 (5 bases). Germline-derived CDR1 and CDR2 are MGHDK and SYGVNS. The CDR3 is 16 residues long. With 0 bases removed from V and 0 bases from J, the gap between germline ends came to 12 bases. The CDR3 is CASSEYTRGGSYEQYF. CDR3 sequence (DNA): TGTGCCAGCAGTGAATATACTAGAGGTGGCTCCTACGAGCAGTACTTC.

Here the CDR3 reads CATPGGKLNTEAFF. DNA of the CDR3: TGTGCCACCCCGGGGGGAAAACTGAACACTGAAGCTTTCTTT. The chain carries TRBV6-1 and TRBJ1-1, with D perhaps TRBD1 (5 bases). Trimming removed 10 bases from V and 0 bases from J, with 15 bases in between. The CDR3 is 14 residues long. The germline gives CDR1 MNHNS, CDR2 SASEGT.

The V call is TRBV30, the J call TRBJ2-2; maybe TRBD2 (5 bases). The CDR3 extends over 14 amino acids. Per germline, CDR1 GTSNPN and CDR2 SVGIG (reference sequence). Between the trimmed V and J ends, which lost 0 bases and 4 bases, there was a span of 9 bases. The CDR3 coding sequence is TGTGCCTGGAGTGTACTAGGACTCACCGGGGAGCTGTTTTTT. This translates into CAWSVLGLTGELFF.

CDR3 residues: CASMNSINEKLFF. The CDR3 DNA reads TGTGCCAGCATGAACAGCATAAATGAAAAACTGTTTTTT. This chain connects TRBV6-1 to TRBJ1-4; D is ambiguous. V shed 7 bases and J shed 5 bases, with 11 bases lying between them. In germline, CDR1 is MNHNS, CDR2 SASEGT. This CDR3 spans 13 amino acids.

The CDR3 region has the DNA TGTGCCTGGAGTGTGAAGAGGGTCGCCTACGAGCAGTACTTC. Translated: CAWSVKRVAYEQYF. The chain joins TRBV30 to TRBJ2-7; D is perhaps TRBD2 (5 bases). V was cut by 0 bases and J by 2 bases, with 11 bases left in between. Germline V gives CDR1 GTSNPN, CDR2 SVGIG (reference sequence). This CDR3 has 14 residues.

On this clone itself: The same CDR3 also results from other DNA sequences found in this sample. The CDR3 protein is CASSTGGQPQHF. Here the CDR3 DNA reads TGTGCCAGCAGTACCGGGGGTCAGCCCCAGCATTTT. V usage is TRBV28 and J usage is TRBJ1-5; D is perhaps TRBD1 (5 bases). With 5 bases removed from V and 6 bases from J, the gap between germline ends came to 8 bases. Germline V gene lookup returns CDR1 MDHEN and CDR2 SYDVKM. CDR3 length: 12 residues.

A word on this clone: This CDR3 is also generated by other DNA sequences in the sample. This rearrangement joins TRBV4-2 to TRBJ2-5; D perhaps matches TRBD2 (6 bases). The CDR3 is 13 amino acids. The V gene lost 1 base and the J gene lost 5 bases, with 8 bases spanning the gap. Looked up from germline, CDR1 is LGHNA and CDR2 is YNFKEQ. CDR3: CASSQAGVETQYF. The CDR3 nucleotides are TGTGCCAGCAGCCAAGCGGGAGTGGAGACCCAGTACTTC.

The CDR3 DNA sequence: TGTGCCAGCAGCCAGTTTAACTACGAGCAGTACTTC. Protein product: CASSQFNYEQYF. The genes are TRBV7-2 and TRBJ2-7; the D is unclear. CDR1 and CDR2 (germline): SGHTA, FQGNSA. Trimming removed 5 bases from V and 3 bases from J, with 8 bases in between. CDR3 length: 12 amino acids.

The rearrangement uses TRBV28 and TRBJ2-7, with D possibly being TRBD2 (5 bases). This CDR3 comprises 12 residues. In germline, CDR1 is MDHEN, CDR2 SYDVKM. V shed 5 bases and J shed 3 bases, with 8 bases lying between them. The CDR3 nucleotides are TGTGCCAGCAGTCCCGGACTCTACGAGCAGTACTTC. Amino acid sequence: CASSPGLYEQYF.